This T cell receptor (beta chain) was obtained from a study of shared clonotypes between healthy human individuals. Broader study findings: Generation of non-shared clonotypes was less probable than generation of clonotypes shared by all four donors.

In regard to this clone: Its antigen is not identified.

Cells designated naive CD8 were CD45RO-negative and were positively selected for CCR7, with terminally differentiated effector memory CD45RA+ cells excluded. Recent vaccinations or acute infections were absent in the healthy HIV-negative adult donors. Profiling relied on immunoSEQ multiplex PCR, and the TCRdb table lists in-frame clones only, not all of them. The profile covers over 750,000 clones, with 96% appearing a single time and less than 0.25% taken by the ten largest. Trimming at V came to 10 bases and at J to 7 bases, leaving 13 bases not matched to a gene. Germline V gives CDR1 SEHNR, CDR2 FQNEAQ (reference sequence). This CDR3 has 14 amino acids.

The rearrangement links TRBV7-9 to TRBJ2-1; 7 bases align to TRBD2. Sequenced: naive CD8+ T cells sorted from blood. The TCR sequence derives from a man between 25 and 39 years old in good health. The CDR3 DNA reads as TGTGCCACTGGGACTACCCGGAATCTTAATGAGCAGTTCTTC. Translation: CATGTTRNLNEQFF.